This T cell receptor (beta chain) was sequenced for a study of cytomegalovirus exposure and HLA in healthy donors. Overall study results and limits: Reportedly, cytomegalovirus status was diagnosed with high sensitivity and specificity. Accurate prediction of most subjects' HLA-A and HLA-B alleles from TCR beta sequences was reported. Among immune exposure information, only CMV serostatus was available.

As concerns this clone: Its antigen remains unknown.

The donors were healthy bone marrow donors. Deletions cut 3 bases from V and 1 base from J, with 16 bases between. Germline lookup yields CDR1 KGHSH and CDR2 LQKENI. CDR3 length: 17 residues. PCR amplification relied on 60 Vbeta primers (plus 13 Jbeta primers). TCRdb keeps only in-frame clones here, not all; method: immunoSEQ multiplex PCR. The sample lists about 100,000 clones; 65% to 80% were seen once. Sequences were obtained from PBMCs. The chain links TRBV18 to TRBJ1-5; weak D call: TRBD1 (5 bases). The origin of this receptor is a woman in her thirties or forties in good health and CMV-seronegative. The CDR3 DNA sequence: TGTGCCAGCTCACCCGGGGCGGGACCTCGAAGCAATCAGCCCCAGCATTTT. Protein product: CASSPGAGPRSNQPQHF.